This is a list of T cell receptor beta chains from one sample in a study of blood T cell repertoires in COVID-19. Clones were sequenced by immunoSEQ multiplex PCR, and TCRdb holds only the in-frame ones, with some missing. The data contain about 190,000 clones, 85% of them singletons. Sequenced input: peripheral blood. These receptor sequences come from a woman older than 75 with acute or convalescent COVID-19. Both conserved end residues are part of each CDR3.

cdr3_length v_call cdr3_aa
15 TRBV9 CASSARGGRVTEAFF
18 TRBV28 CASTLQASGRAGTDTQYF
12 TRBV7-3 CASSHPTGEQFF
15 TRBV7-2 CASSSISSGTDTQYF
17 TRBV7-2 CASSLGGQGLVGNTIYF
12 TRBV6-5 CASSRYATEAFF
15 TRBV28 CASSTGTGAQSSAFF
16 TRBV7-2 CASSLGLAGNTGELFF
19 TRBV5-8 CASSLNIGTLAGAGNEQFF
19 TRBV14 CASSQVPGTSGKFANEQFF
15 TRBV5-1 CASSYRQTGANVLTF
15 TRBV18 CASSPETGKSYEQYF
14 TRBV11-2 CASSAGQGDTEAFF
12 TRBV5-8 CASSLDSNEQFF
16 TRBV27 CASAVRVAGVKGEQYF
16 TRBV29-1 CSVEGLVSDASYGYTF
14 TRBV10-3 CAVSRGLSGNEQFF
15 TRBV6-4 CAGPRHLISGNTIYF
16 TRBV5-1 CASSPTDPRNADTQYF
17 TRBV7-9 CASSLAPGTRGDDEQFF
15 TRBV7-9 CASSLQGGALNEQYF
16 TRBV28 CASSSRERRSYNEQFF
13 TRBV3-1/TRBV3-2 CASSLYSNQPQHF
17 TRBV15 CATSRDLTGEGTDTQYF
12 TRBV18 CASSPQGSGQYF
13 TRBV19 CASTDRAVNIQYF
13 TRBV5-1 CASSLTPPDTQYF
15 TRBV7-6 CASSLVSTGGDGYTF
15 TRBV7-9 CASSFGGILNTEAFF
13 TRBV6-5 CASRLQTDTEAFF
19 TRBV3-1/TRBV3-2 CASSRIWAPGTGELPEAFF
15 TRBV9 CASSVGPAGTDTQYF
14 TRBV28 CASKKTGATYEQYF
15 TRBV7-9 CASTALGQEKETQYF
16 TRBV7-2 CANIIPGTGPTDTQYF
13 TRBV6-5 CASSRDRNTEAFF
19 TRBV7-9 CASSFGGTQRTRIRETQYF
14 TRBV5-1 CASSLEGADQPQHF
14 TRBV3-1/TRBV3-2 CASSQDLQGYEQYF
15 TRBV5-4 CASSSGTGVKEGQYF
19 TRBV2 CASKATRLAGVLVQETQYF
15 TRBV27 CASSLSTGVNYGYTF
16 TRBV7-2 CASSLWDTRSSTEAFF
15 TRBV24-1 CATQGGSSYNSPLHF
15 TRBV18 CASSPRTGTVDTQYF
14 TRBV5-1 CASRRTSGSNEQFF
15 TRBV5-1 CASSLSGDVADTQYF
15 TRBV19 CASSRPGLATGEQYF
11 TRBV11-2 CASSLRGETFF